This T cell receptor beta chain is drawn from a study of T cells in Graves' hyperthyroidism and ophthalmopathy. Patients were excluded for uncontrolled infection, other autoimmune disease, pregnancy or lactation. In germline, CDR1 is SNHLY, CDR2 FYNNEI. This CDR3 spans 13 amino acids. V lost 3 bases and J lost 2, with 6 bases in between. This clonotype was detected ten times or more. It was RNA transcripts that yielded the amplified TCR beta CDR3 regions. HTBI primers were the set used in a first-round RT-PCR of the TCR CDR3. TCRdb reanalysed the multiplex PCR reads using MiXCR and keeps one entry per CDR3 protein. This sample carries 370,000 or so distinct CDR3 sequences, around 14% of them seen once, and the ten largest clones take around 30%.

This sequence joins TRBV2 and TRBJ2-3; D is ambiguous. The clonotype comes from a woman younger than 35 with Graves' hyperthyroidism that later progressed to Graves' ophthalmopathy. Sequencing was carried out using blood. The CDR3 protein is CASSDLATDTQYF. The CDR3 DNA follows: TGTGCCAGCAGTGACCTGGCCACAGATACGCAGTATTTT.